These 8 T cell receptor beta chains were sequenced from one sample in a study of blood T cell repertoires in COVID-19. The method was immunoSEQ multiplex PCR; TCRdb's version includes in-frame clones alone and lacks a portion of them. Here the sample spans 50,000 to 55,000 clones, 82% being singletons. The sequencing input was peripheral blood. The receptors shown here come from a human donor in a cohort sampled during active COVID-19.

The chain carries TRBV6-5 and TRBJ2-7, with TRBD2 as a possible D gene (5 bases). The germline V gene has CDR1 MNHEY and CDR2 SVGAGI. V lost 2 bases to trimming and J lost 0 bases, with 8 bases between them. The CDR3 length is 14 residues. This chain's CDR3 is CASSYGLYSYEQYF. CDR3 sequence (DNA): TGTGCCAGCAGTTACGGACTCTACTCCTACGAGCAGTACTTC.

The chain uses TRBV19 and TRBJ2-6; D unclear. CDR3 length: 15 residues. V gave up 2 bases and J gave up 0 bases, with 5 bases separating them. CDR1 is LNHDA and CDR2 is SQIVND in the germline V gene (reference sequence). The DNA for the CDR3 is TGTGCCAGTAGTATAACTCTCTCTGGGGCCAACGTCCTGACTTTC. Residues: CASSITLSGANVLTF.

V gene TRBV28 combines with J gene TRBJ1-6; a weak D match, TRBD1 (6 bases). The CDR3 spans 16 residues. The germline CDR1 and CDR2 sequences are MDHEN and SYDVKM. The V end lost 4 bases, the J end lost 5 bases, and 15 bases lay between the germline ends. CDR3 residues: CASSSPGGADNSPLHF. Written as DNA, the CDR3 is TGTGCCAGCAGTTCCCCCGGGGGGGCGGATAATTCACCCCTCCACTTT.

The gene calls are TRBV28 and TRBJ2-1; TRBD1 aligns across 7 bases. The germline CDR1 and CDR2 sequences are MDHEN and SYDVKM. This CDR3 region has 13 residues. J lost 1 base, V lost 9 bases, and 3 bases had no gene match. The CDR3 here is CASHRGSYNEQFF. DNA for the CDR3: TGTGCCAGTCACAGGGGATCCTACAATGAGCAGTTCTTC.

The chain couples TRBV6-1 to TRBJ2-3; 10 bases match TRBD1. V dropped 0 bases and J dropped 2; count of bases not matched to a gene: 5. Germline CDR1 MNHNS, CDR2 SASEGT. CDR3 length: 17 residues. The DNA of the CDR3 is TGTGCCAGCAGTGAAGCGCGGACAGGGGGTAACACAGATACGCAGTATTTT. Its translation is CASSEARTGGNTDTQYF.

This chain joins TRBV24-1 and TRBJ2-4; TRBD1 matches 8 bases. The germline V gene has CDR1 KGHDR and CDR2 SFDVKD. Losses at the gene ends were 4 bases for V and 5 bases for J; bases not matched to a gene: 3. The CDR3 runs to 14 residues. Here the CDR3 reads CATSEPGQENIQYF. For the CDR3, the DNA is TGTGCCACCAGTGAACCGGGACAGGAAAACATTCAGTACTTC.

The rearrangement joins TRBV28 to TRBJ2-7; TRBD1 matches at 10 bases. V lost 2 bases and J lost 9; bases outside the gene matches: 10. The CDR3 sequence is 15 residues long. Germline V gives CDR1 MDHEN, CDR2 SYDVKM. Written as DNA, the CDR3 is TGTGCCAGCAGTTTAATCGACAGGGGGCGCGGTGGGCAGTACTTC. It codes for CASSLIDRGRGGQYF.

The chain employs TRBV21-1 and TRBJ2-1; no check of the table's D call, TRBD1, against the DNA was made. TRBV21-1 is described as a pseudogene. The CDR3 extends over 11 amino acids. In nucleotides, the CDR3 is TGTGCCAGCGGGAGGACAGGTGCCCCATTCTTC. Its protein is CASGRTGAPFF.